This is a list of T cell receptor beta chains from one sample in a study of T cells of healthy individuals. TCRdb fed the 5' RACE reads into MiXCR, producing one record per CDR3 protein. The data show 35,000 to 45,000 distinct CDR3 sequences, with 4% to 5.5% seen just once and over 9% held by the top ten. The receptors shown here come from a human donor in good health. CDR3s include the opening cysteine and the closing phenylalanine or tryptophan. A D gene is named only where the DNA matches it firmly. Part of the rows lack a size; the others show once, few, many or a class for expanded clones.

length	size	V	J	D	DNA	CDR3
16	.	TRBV7-6	TRBJ2-6	.	TGTGCCAGCAGCTCCCCGGAGACCTCTGGGGCCAACGTCCTGACTTTC	CASSSPETSGANVLTF
12	.	TRBV12-3/TRBV12-4	TRBJ1-2	TRBD1	TGTGCCAGCAGAACAGGGGACTATGGCTACACCTTC	CASRTGDYGYTF
17	.	TRBV4-3	TRBJ2-2	.	TGCGCCAGCAGCCAAGATCCCCTAGCCCTTGAATACGGGGAGCTGTTTTTT	CASSQDPLALEYGELFF
13	many	TRBV6-2/TRBV6-3	TRBJ2-7	.	TGTGCCAGCAGCGATAGCGGATTCTACGAGCAGTACTTC	CASSDSGFYEQYF
17	.	TRBV6-2/TRBV6-3	TRBJ2-3	.	TGTGCCAGCAGTTACTCGCCGGGCAGGGGAAGAACAGATACGCAGTATTTT	CASSYSPGRGRTDTQYF
14	.	TRBV9	TRBJ1-6	.	TGTGCCAGCAGCGCGGGTGACAGGAATTCACCCCTCCACTTT	CASSAGDRNSPLHF
17	many	TRBV7-8	TRBJ2-6	.	TGTGCCAGCAGCTTAGAACATCGCGCCGGTGGGGCCAACGTCCTGACTTTC	CASSLEHRAGGANVLTF
17	.	TRBV6-5	TRBJ2-2	TRBD2	TGTGCCAGCAGTTACAATCTAGCGGGGACGAACACCGGGGAGCTGTTTTTT	CASSYNLAGTNTGELFF
12	few	TRBV7-9	TRBJ1-4	.	TGTGCCAGCAGCCAAAGAGGTGAAAAACTGTTTTTT	CASSQRGEKLFF
16	many	TRBV6-5	TRBJ2-6	TRBD1	TGTGCCAGCTGGGGACAGGCTAGAGTGGGGGCCAACGTCCTGACTTTC	CASWGQARVGANVLTF
13	many	TRBV4-1	TRBJ2-7	TRBD2	TGCGCCAGCAGTTCCGGACTAGCGTGGGAGCAGTACTTC	CASSSGLAWEQYF
15	.	TRBV4-1	TRBJ2-1	.	TGCGCCAGCAGCCAAGGGGTGGGCTCCTACAATGAGCAGTTCTTC	CASSQGVGSYNEQFF
13	many	TRBV7-2	TRBJ2-7	.	TGTGCCAGCAGCTTAGTAGGGGGCTACGAGCAGTACTTC	CASSLVGGYEQYF
14	few	TRBV3-1	TRBJ1-6	.	TGTGCCAGCAGCCTACAGGGTGGCAATTCACCCCTCCACTTT	CASSLQGGNSPLHF
14	few	TRBV4-1	TRBJ2-5	.	TGCGCCAGCAGCCAAGAAGGCCGCAGAGAGACCCAGTACTTC	CASSQEGRRETQYF
15	many	TRBV14	TRBJ1-1	.	TGTGCCAGCAGCCAAGATATCGGGGGCCCGAGTGAAGCTTTCTTT	CASSQDIGGPSEAFF
14	many	TRBV7-2	TRBJ1-1	TRBD1	TGTGCCAGCAGCTCTACAGGGGGCTGGACTGAAGCTTTCTTT	CASSSTGGWTEAFF
18	many	TRBV12-3/TRBV12-4	TRBJ2-7	TRBD2	TGTGCCAGCAGTTTCCGTGGTAGCGGGACCCCAAGCTCCTACGAGCAGTACTTC	CASSFRGSGTPSSYEQYF
14	many	TRBV4-2	TRBJ1-1	.	TGTGCCAGCAGCCAAGGGCAGGGTGGAACTGAAGCTTTCTTT	CASSQGQGGTEAFF
11	many	TRBV20-1	TRBJ1-3	TRBD1	TGCAGTGCCTACAGGGGAGCCACCATATATTTT	CSAYRGATIYF
14	few	TRBV19	TRBJ1-5	.	TGTGCCAGTAGCATCGGACAGTCTAATCAGCCCCAGCATTTT	CASSIGQSNQPQHF
14	.	TRBV20-1	TRBJ2-3	TRBD2	TGCAGTGCATTATCTCCGGGAGGAATCGATACGCAGTATTTT	CSALSPGGIDTQYF
13	.	TRBV6-1	TRBJ1-1	.	TGTGCCAGCAGTGTCGGGGTGTTAACTGAAGCTTTCTTT	CASSVGVLTEAFF
15	many	TRBV7-6	TRBJ2-7	TRBD1	TGTGCCAGCAGCTTAGACGGACAGGGGGGGTACGAGCAGTACTTC	CASSLDGQGGYEQYF
15	many	TRBV29-1	TRBJ1-1	.	TGCAGCGTAGTTGAATGGGGGAGTAGGAACACTGAAGCTTTCTTT	CSVVEWGSRNTEAFF
13	many	TRBV29-1	TRBJ1-1	.	TGCAGCGCCGCGGCGGGGGAGAACACTGAAGCTTTCTTT	CSAAAGENTEAFF
15	.	TRBV11-2	TRBJ1-1	TRBD1	TGTGCCAGCAGCCCTACGGCAGGGGGCAACACTGAAGCTTTCTTT	CASSPTAGGNTEAFF
14	few	TRBV7-2	TRBJ2-5	.	TGTGCCAGCAGCTCAGGACAAGCGAAAGAGACCCAGTACTTC	CASSSGQAKETQYF
13	many	TRBV29-1	TRBJ1-1	.	TGCAGCGTTGCCTATGGCGGGAACACTGAAGCTTTCTTT	CSVAYGGNTEAFF
13	many	TRBV20-1	TRBJ2-1	.	TGCAGTGTAACCCAAGGGGCCTACAATGAGCAGTTCTTC	CSVTQGAYNEQFF
16	many	TRBV4-2	TRBJ2-3	.	TGTGCCAGCAGCCAAGATTGGGGGGGCGTGGCAGATACGCAGTATTTT	CASSQDWGGVADTQYF
15	many	TRBV6-4	TRBJ2-6	.	TGTGCCAGCAGTGAGGAGTTCTCTGGGGCCAACGTCCTGACTTTC	CASSEEFSGANVLTF
11	many	TRBV2	TRBJ2-5	.	TGTGCCAGCAGTGTGAGTGAGACCCAGTACTTC	CASSVSETQYF
14	.	TRBV4-3	TRBJ1-1	.	TGCGCCAGCTCCAGGGGTGGGGGGAACACTGAAGCTTTCTTT	CASSRGGGNTEAFF
20	many	TRBV3-1	TRBJ1-2	TRBD1	TGTGCCAGCAGCCAGGAGCGGATCGGGACAGGGGGCGAAGGAAGCTATGGCTACACCTTC	CASSQERIGTGGEGSYGYTF
14	many	TRBV29-1	TRBJ1-2	.	TGCAGCGCCCATCCCACTACAGGAAACTATGGCTACACCTTC	CSAHPTTGNYGYTF
16	many	TRBV7-9	TRBJ2-7	TRBD1	TGTGCCAGCAGCACGTCCGGGACAGTGATAGATTACGAGCAGTACTTC	CASSTSGTVIDYEQYF
16	many	TRBV20-1	TRBJ1-5	TRBD1	TGCAGTGCTCAAGATGCTAGGACAGGAGGCGATCAGCCCCAGCATTTT	CSAQDARTGGDQPQHF
15	.	TRBV10-3	TRBJ2-1	.	TGTGCCATCAGTGAAACAGGGTCCTTTAACAATGAGCAGTTCTTC	CAISETGSFNNEQFF
14	.	TRBV7-2	TRBJ1-3	.	TGTGCCAGCAGCCGCGGACAGTCTGGAAACACCATATATTTT	CASSRGQSGNTIYF
12	many	TRBV27	TRBJ2-7	.	TGTGCCAGCAGTTTACCGGGTGGGGAGCAGTACTTC	CASSLPGGEQYF
13	few	TRBV29-1	TRBJ2-2	.	TGCAGCGTTGATCGGGCCGACACCGGGGAGCTGTTTTTT	CSVDRADTGELFF
13	few	TRBV6-2/TRBV6-3	TRBJ2-7	.	TGTGCCAGCAGCCGGACAGATACCTACGAGCAGTACTTC	CASSRTDTYEQYF
17	many	TRBV5-1	TRBJ2-7	TRBD2	TGCGCCAGCAGCCACCCGGCCTCGAGCGGGAGCTCCTACGAGCAGTACTTC	CASSHPASSGSSYEQYF
13	many	TRBV20-1	TRBJ1-1	TRBD1	TGCAGTGCTAGAGGGGGGACAGACACTGAAGCTTTCTTT	CSARGGTDTEAFF
17	many	TRBV12-3/TRBV12-4	TRBJ2-1	TRBD2	TGTGCCAGCAGTCTAAGGACGGGAGGGCCGCTGGGTAATGAGCAGTTCTTC	CASSLRTGGPLGNEQFF
12	many	TRBV6-4	TRBJ1-2	.	TGTGCCAGCAGTGAACAGGGCTATGGCTACACCTTC	CASSEQGYGYTF
15	many	TRBV6-5	TRBJ1-2	.	TGTGCCAGCAGTTACGGGCAGGGGCTAGACTATGGCTACACCTTC	CASSYGQGLDYGYTF